This T cell receptor (beta chain) was retrieved from a study of neoadjuvant nivolumab and ipilimumab in lung cancer. Germline-derived CDR1 and CDR2 are SQVTM and ANQGSEA. With 7 bases removed from V and 0 bases from J, the gap between germline ends came to 21 bases. The CDR3 loop spans 16 amino acids. Some clones are missing from TCRdb's copy, which holds only in-frame ones; the method was immunoSEQ multiplex PCR. The table records some 43,000 clones, more than 85% of them present only once. The V and J genes are TRBV29-1 and TRBJ2-5; D perhaps matches TRBD2 (6 bases). This material consisted of blood, taken before neoadjuvant nivolumab, alone or with ipilimumab. The TCR sequence derives from an adult with non-small cell lung cancer. Some clones in this sample may be carry-over from other donors' samples. Here the CDR3 reads CSATPREWTNQETQYF. The CDR3 region has the DNA TGCAGCGCCACCCCCAGGGAGTGGACTAACCAAGAGACCCAGTACTTC.